These 8 T cell receptor beta chains were all obtained from the same sample, sequenced in a study of human T cells and chemical hapten exposure. TCRdb processed the RACE reads anew with MiXCR; each CDR3 protein has one entry. The sample gives 75,000 to 100,000 distinct CDR3 sequences, around 11% of which show up once; 2% to 2.5% is in the top ten. Time point indicated: patch test 1, 2 weeks after DPC sensitization. As for treatment: therapeutic diphenylcyclopropenone sensitization with weekly scalp DPC. Sequenced here: whole blood, sampled in connection with sensitization to the hapten diphenylcyclopropenone (DPC). The receptors come from a woman in her 40s with alopecia areata. Some clones in this sample may be carry-over from other donors' samples.

This clonotype showed up just a few times. The chain combines TRBV7-8 with TRBJ2-7, with D possibly matching TRBD2 (5 bases). The germline V and J ends were trimmed by 5 bases and 5 bases, with 16 bases remaining between them. Germline lookup yields CDR1 SGHVS and CDR2 FQNEAQ. The CDR3 length is 14 residues. CDR3 region: CASSRMGSGHEQYF. The CDR3 DNA follows: TGTGCCAGCAGCAGGATGGGAAGCGGCCACGAGCAGTACTTC.

There are a few counts of this clonotype. This chain connects TRBV6-6 to TRBJ1-5; D is uncertain. The CDR3 is made up of 16 amino acids. The germline V gene has CDR1 MNHNY and CDR2 SVGAGI (reference sequence). V lost 0 bases, J lost 3 bases, and 12 bases lay in between. CDR3 sequence reads: CASSYSTKKTNQPQHF. CDR3 bases: TGTGCCAGCAGTTACTCTACCAAGAAAACCAATCAGCCCCAGCATTTT.

This clonotype was seen ten or more times. The chain couples TRBV4-3 to TRBJ2-5; 9 bases line up with TRBD2. The germline CDR1 and CDR2 sequences are LGHNA and YSLEER. Germline trimming cut 3 bases from V and 2 bases from J; bases unmatched to any gene: 4. This CDR3 has 15 amino acids. CDR3 sequence (DNA): TGCGCCAGCAGCCAGGGGAGCGGGAGGCAAGAGACCCAGTACTTC. Translated, it gives CASSQGSGRQETQYF.

The rearrangement links TRBV2 to TRBJ2-5; 8 positions agree with TRBD2. The V segment lost 4 bases and the J segment 5 bases; nucleotides outside the gene matches: 3. The CDR3 runs to 13 residues. Looked up from germline, CDR1 is SNHLY and CDR2 is FYNNEI. DNA of the CDR3: TGTGCCAGCAGTGTTCAGCGGGGGGAGACCCAGTACTTC. It encodes CASSVQRGETQYF.

The rearrangement uses TRBV7-2 and TRBJ1-2, with 8 positions matching TRBD1. Trimming removed 5 bases from V and 8 bases from J; junction bases left unmatched: 13. There are 15 residues in the CDR3. Germline assignment: CDR1 SGHTA and CDR2 FQGNSA. The CDR3 sequence: CASSASPGQGTGYTF. The CDR3 nucleotides read TGTGCCAGCAGCGCTAGCCCTGGACAGGGCACGGGCTACACCTTC.

This clonotype was counted ten times or more. CDR3 protein: CASSPRGLTGGKLFF. CDR3 bases: TGTGCCAGCTCACCTCGCGGACTGACAGGGGGAAAACTGTTTTTT. The V gene is TRBV18, the J gene TRBJ1-4; 9 bases map to TRBD1. This CDR3 region has 15 residues. Germline lookup yields CDR1 KGHSH and CDR2 LQKENI. V dropped 3 bases and J dropped 10; count of bases not matched to a gene: 9.

The gene calls are TRBV5-4 and TRBJ2-4, with 9 nucleotides matching TRBD1. In germline, CDR1 is SGHNT, CDR2 YYREEE (reference sequence). The CDR3 length is 15 residues. The V and J ends lost 4 bases and 8 bases, in that order; junction bases with no gene match: 10. The CDR3 is CASSLGQGRKDIQYF. In DNA form, the CDR3 reads TGTGCCAGCAGCCTGGGACAGGGCAGAAAAGACATTCAGTACTTC.

This clonotype was counted a few times. The chain uses TRBV6-5 and TRBJ1-5; tentative D call: TRBD1 (5 bases). This CDR3 is 15 amino acids long. In germline, CDR1 is MNHEY, CDR2 SVGAGI. V dropped 2 bases and J dropped 2 bases, with 10 bases sitting between them. DNA for the CDR3: TGTGCCAGCAGTTACCGGGGAGGGGGCAATCAGCCCCAGCATTTT. Its protein is CASSYRGGGNQPQHF.